The following is a T cell receptor (beta chain) sequence with its context. Its cognate antigen is unknown. These data are taken from a study of CD8 T cells in Susac syndrome. TCR beta sequencing was performed on blood CD8+ and CD4+ T cells. TEMRA cells were FACS-enriched, and CD8+ and CD4+ T cells were isolated negatively. General study results and limits: The number of individuals included in the study's TCR sequencing and HLA analysis was acknowledged as relatively small.

Roughly 0.45 to 1 ug RNA was reverse transcribed with random hexamers. Amplification of TCR beta CDR3 spanned 54 Vbeta and 13 Jbeta via immunoSEQ multiplex PCR. TCRdb fed the immunoSEQ multiplex PCR reads into MiXCR, producing one record per CDR3 protein. The table has 50,000 to 65,000 distinct CDR3 sequences, just over 90% seen once. Per germline, CDR1 SNHLY and CDR2 FYNNEI. V lost 4 bases to trimming and J lost 8 bases; unmatched junction nucleotides: 10. This CDR3 has 15 amino acids. The receptor's source is a human donor in good health. The sample was CD8+ T cells from PBMCs. This rearrangement joins TRBV2 to TRBJ2-1; 8 bases agree with TRBD2. CDR3 DNA sequence: TGTGCCAGCAGTGCGTTCTTGGGACTAGGGGATGAGCAGTTCTTC. Its protein product is CASSAFLGLGDEQFF. The entire variable domain, with the rest obtained from reference TRBV2 and TRBJ2-1, is as follows: EPEVTQTPSHQVTQMGQEVILRCVPISNHLYFYWYRQILGQKVEFLVSFYNNEISEKSEIFDDQFSVERPDGSNFTLKIRSTKLEDSAMYFCASSAFLGLGDEQFFGPGTRLTVL.